Listed below are T cell receptor beta chains from one sample, sequenced in a study of cytomegalovirus exposure and HLA in healthy donors. The protocol was immunoSEQ multiplex PCR, while the TCRdb copy is restricted to in-frame clones and leaves out a portion. The sample has some 180,000 clones; around a tenth are singletons. Sample: PBMCs. The receptors derive from a woman in her 30s in good health and CMV-seropositive. CDR3s include the opening cysteine and the closing phenylalanine or tryptophan. Each record gives: V gene, J gene, D gene, clone size, CDR3 protein, CDR3 DNA. The D gene is left open where the match is weak. Only part of the rows carry a size: once, few, many, or a class if the clone is expanded.

TRBV7-9	TRBJ2-1	.	once	CASARTGEPYNEQFF	TGTGCCAGCGCGCGGACCGGGGAACCCTACAATGAGCAGTTCTTC
TRBV5-1	TRBJ2-3	TRBD1	.	CASSSRGRTDTQYF	TGCGCCAGCAGCAGTAGGGGGCGAACAGATACGCAGTATTTT
TRBV10-1	TRBJ2-1	TRBD2	.	CASSASGKGEQFF	TGCGCCAGCAGTGCTAGCGGGAAGGGTGAGCAGTTCTTC
TRBV27	TRBJ2-3	.	few	CASSRTGAPSTSTDTQYF	TGTGCCAGCAGCCGTACAGGCGCTCCCTCAACTAGCACAGATACGCAGTATTTT
TRBV5-4	TRBJ2-1	.	few	CAIPGSSYNEQFF	TGTGCCATCCCGGGGAGCTCCTACAATGAGCAGTTCTTC
TRBV10-3	TRBJ1-1	TRBD1	.	CAIQDRAPNTEAFF	TGTGCCATACAGGACAGGGCCCCGAACACTGAAGCTTTCTTT
TRBV7-3	TRBJ2-3	.	few	CASSRSRESTDTQYF	TGTGCCAGCAGCCGCTCCAGGGAAAGCACAGATACGCAGTATTTT
TRBV5-1	TRBJ2-7	.	.	CASSLTVSSYEQYF	TGCGCCAGCAGCTTGACAGTGAGCTCCTACGAGCAGTACTTC
TRBV5-6	TRBJ2-5	.	few	CASSLRLAETQYF	TGTGCCAGCAGCTTGCGTCTAGCGGAGACCCAGTACTTC
TRBV28	TRBJ1-5	.	few	CASSFGGRGAGEGQPQHF	TGTGCCAGCAGTTTTGGGGGCCGGGGGGCAGGGGAGGGTCAGCCCCAGCATTTT
TRBV27	TRBJ1-5	.	few	CASSLRESNQPQHF	TGTGCCAGCAGTTTAAGAGAGTCCAATCAGCCCCAGCATTTT
TRBV2	TRBJ2-1	TRBD2	.	CASNGLADVNEQFF	TGTGCCAGCAATGGACTAGCGGATGTCAATGAGCAGTTCTTC
TRBV5-1	TRBJ2-2	TRBD2	few	CASSFTSGTSAGELFF	TGCGCCAGCAGCTTCACCTCCGGGACTAGCGCCGGGGAGCTGTTTTTT
TRBV30	TRBJ2-7	TRBD2	few	CAWSTGRAYEQYF	TGTGCCTGGAGTACCGGGAGGGCTTACGAGCAGTACTTC
TRBV5-1	TRBJ2-7	TRBD1	.	CASRSVDRGPLNEQYF	TGCGCCAGCAGATCCGTGGACAGGGGGCCCCTGAACGAGCAGTACTTC
TRBV5-1	TRBJ1-4	TRBD1	.	CASSMGPGQGVNEKLFF	TGCGCCAGCAGCATGGGACCTGGACAGGGCGTAAATGAAAAACTGTTTTTT
TRBV5-6	TRBJ2-6	.	few	CASSQRPLAFSSGANVLTF	TGTGCCAGCAGCCAACGACCACTAGCCTTTAGCTCTGGGGCCAACGTCCTGACTTTC
TRBV14	TRBJ1-4	TRBD1	.	CASSPTGAATNEKLFF	TGTGCCAGCAGTCCGACAGGGGCAGCAACTAATGAAAAACTGTTTTTT